One sample yielded the 22 T cell receptor beta chains listed below, sequenced in a study of a mutant IDH1 vaccine in newly diagnosed glioma. Here immunoSEQ multiplex PCR was the method, and the copy in TCRdb shows in-frame clones only, minus some. The sample lists fewer than 45,000 clones, over 85% seen once, with about 20% in the top ten. As to time point: baseline, week 1 (first vaccination visit). This sample's treatment: pre-vaccination baseline after standard-of-care therapy. The sample here was PBMCs, taken from a glioma patient treated with radiotherapy, temozolomide or both. Receptors originate from a man aged 18-30 years with glioma.

The chain recombines TRBV18 with TRBJ2-1, with 10 bases identical to TRBD2. This CDR3 is 17 amino acids long. The germline gives CDR1 KGHSH, CDR2 LQKENI. Trimming at V came to 0 bases and at J to 7 bases, leaving 9 bases not matched to a gene. CDR3 sequence: CASSPPSGLAGVNEQFF. The CDR3 DNA sequence: TGTGCCAGCTCACCACCATCTGGCCTAGCGGGAGTAAATGAGCAGTTCTTC.

The rearrangement joins TRBV5-1 to TRBJ2-6; D unresolved. The CDR3 has 15 amino acids. CDR1 SGHRS and CDR2 YFSETQ come from the germline V gene. Trimming removed 0 bases at V and 4 bases at J, with 8 bases between. The CDR3 loop is CASSLEAYGANVLTF. CDR3 DNA: TGCGCCAGCAGCTTGGAAGCTTACGGGGCCAACGTCCTGACTTTC.

The chain is built from TRBV2 and TRBJ2-1; D uncertain. CDR3 length: 17 amino acids. Germline lookup yields CDR1 SNHLY and CDR2 FYNNEI. Trimming stripped 6 bases from V and 0 bases from J, with 18 bases between. The CDR3: CASRGDPAGLSYNEQFF. CDR3 nucleotides: TGTGCCAGCAGGGGTGACCCGGCCGGGCTCTCCTACAATGAGCAGTTCTTC.

V and J are TRBV7-2 and TRBJ2-3, with D perhaps TRBD1 (7 bases). The CDR3 consists of 16 residues. V lost 4 bases and J 3 bases, leaving 17 bases between the germline ends. Germline assignment: CDR1 SGHTA and CDR2 FQGNSA. The CDR3 spells CASSSRQGGATDTQYF. The DNA for the CDR3 is TGTGCCAGCAGCTCAAGACAGGGCGGGGCGACAGATACGCAGTATTTT. The whole variable domain, remainder taken from reference TRBV7-2 and TRBJ2-3, is GAGVSQSPSNKVTEKGKDVELRCDPISGHTALYWYRQSLGQGLEFLIYFQGNSAPDKSGLPSDRFSAERTGGSVSTLTIQRTQQEDSAVYLCASSSRQGGATDTQYFGPGTRLTVL.

V gene TRBV27 combines with J gene TRBJ2-3, with D unresolved. The length of the CDR3 is 15 residues. Germline CDR1 and CDR2: MNHEY and SMNVEV (reference sequence). The V end lost 0 bases, the J end lost 1 base, and 8 bases lay between the germline ends. CDR3 sequence reads: CASSLSAPGTDTQYF. The CDR3 DNA reads TGTGCCAGCAGTTTATCAGCCCCGGGCACAGATACGCAGTATTTT.

This chain connects TRBV28 to TRBJ1-4; possible D gene TRBD1, 6 bases. The V gene lost 8 bases and the J gene lost 8 bases, with 18 bases spanning the gap. The length of the CDR3 is 14 residues. CDR1 and CDR2 (germline): MDHEN, SYDVKM. The CDR3 protein is CASRFRGLVEKLFF. The CDR3 DNA reads as TGTGCCAGCCGATTCAGGGGTTTGGTAGAAAAACTGTTTTTT.

The V gene is TRBV4-2, the J gene TRBJ2-5, with D perhaps TRBD1 or TRBD2 (6 bases each). Germline lookup yields CDR1 LGHNA and CDR2 YNFKEQ. The CDR3 runs 16 residues. V was cut by 4 bases and J by 0 bases, with 15 bases left in between. CDR3 nucleotides: TGTGCCAGCAGCCCTAACGGGGGCACCAACCAAGAGACCCAGTACTTC. It yields the protein CASSPNGGTNQETQYF.

The V call is TRBV5-1, the J call TRBJ1-6; D ambiguous. With 3 bases removed from V and 0 bases from J, the gap between germline ends came to 13 bases. The CDR3 runs 17 residues. Germline V CDR1 and CDR2: SGHRS, YFSETQ. The DNA for the CDR3 is TGCGCCAGCAGCTCCTTTGGGGAGAGCTCCTATAATTCACCCCTCCACTTT. This translates into CASSSFGESSYNSPLHF.

The genes are TRBV10-3 and TRBJ1-3; D gene uncertain. Germline lookup yields CDR1 ENHRY and CDR2 SYGVKD. Trimming stripped 6 bases from V and 4 bases from J, with 13 bases between. CDR3 size: 14 residues. Here the CDR3 reads CAIRREEGGNTIYF. The CDR3 DNA reads TGTGCCATCAGGAGGGAGGAGGGCGGAAACACCATATATTTT.

The V gene is TRBV18, the J gene TRBJ2-7; D not certain. The CDR3 consists of 11 residues. Trimming shortened V by 5 bases and J by 2 bases, and 4 bases separated the two germline ends. From germline, CDR1 is KGHSH and CDR2 LQKENI. The CDR3 is CASSEAYEQYF. The CDR3 region has the DNA TGTGCCAGCTCAGAGGCCTACGAGCAGTACTTC.

V gene TRBV5-6 combines with J gene TRBJ1-4; D remains ambiguous. The length of the CDR3 is 12 residues. Trimming removed 0 bases at V and 5 bases at J, with 2 bases between. Per the germline V gene, CDR1 is SGHDT and CDR2 is YYEEEE. CDR3 protein: CASSLENEKLFF. CDR3 nucleotide sequence: TGTGCCAGCAGCTTGGAAAATGAAAAACTGTTTTTT.

The chain couples TRBV7-2 to TRBJ1-2; 7 bases map to TRBD1. This CDR3 spans 13 amino acids. Germline V gene data show CDR1 as SGHTA and CDR2 as FQGNSA. J lost 6 bases, V lost 6 bases, and 7 bases had no gene match. The CDR3 reads CASRDRYLNGYTF. In DNA form, the CDR3 reads TGTGCCAGCAGGGACAGGTACCTAAATGGCTACACCTTC.

The J gene is TRBJ2-3, the V gene TRBV2; 7 positions agree with TRBD1. The CDR3 totals 13 residues. V was clipped by 5 bases and J by 4 bases; unmatched bases: 3. CDR1 is SNHLY and CDR2 is FYNNEI in the germline V gene. The CDR3 sequence: CASSLTGSDTQYF. In DNA form, the CDR3 reads TGTGCCAGCAGTCTGACAGGGTCAGATACGCAGTATTTT.

This CDR3 reads CAWRRAGANVLTF. The CDR3 nucleotides read TGTGCCTGGAGGAGGGCTGGGGCCAACGTCCTGACTTTC. The chain is built from TRBV30 and TRBJ2-6; perhaps TRBD2 as D (5 bases). Germline assignment: CDR1 GTSNPN and CDR2 SVGIG (reference sequence). This CDR3 is built from 13 residues. V lost 3 bases and J 2 bases, leaving 5 bases between the germline ends.

The chain combines TRBV19 with TRBJ1-6; TRBD1 is a possible D gene (5 bases). Germline CDR1 is LNHDA and CDR2 is SQIVND (reference sequence). The CDR3 spans 16 residues. V was clipped by 5 bases and J by 0 bases, with 11 bases between them. CDR3: CASSRQSSSYNSPLHF. The CDR3 region has the DNA TGTGCCAGTAGTCGACAGTCAAGCTCCTATAATTCACCCCTCCACTTT.

CDR3 in DNA: TGTGCCAGCTCAGGGGGGTTGGGACAAAGCACAGATACGCAGTATTTT. Translation gives CASSGGLGQSTDTQYF. The chain joins TRBV7-9 to TRBJ2-3; tentatively, D is TRBD1 (7 bases). Germline V CDR1 and CDR2: SEHNR, FQNEAQ (reference sequence). V was cut by 8 bases and J by 0 bases, with 18 bases left in between. This CDR3 has 16 residues. The full variable domain, in which reference TRBV7-9 and TRBJ2-3 provide the parts outside the CDR3, is DTGVSQNPRHKITKRGQNVTFRCDPISEHNRLYWYRQTLGQGPEFLTYFQNEAQLEKSRLLSDRFSAERPKGSFSTLEIQRTEQGDSAMYLCASSGGLGQSTDTQYFGPGTRLTVL.

The chain couples TRBV30 to TRBJ1-6; D might be TRBD1 (6 bases). Germline V gene lookup returns CDR1 GTSNPN and CDR2 SVGIG (reference sequence). Trimming removed 2 bases at V and 2 bases at J, with 13 bases between. The CDR3 spans 16 residues. The CDR3 reads CAWSPPRTAYNSPLHF. CDR3 sequence (DNA): TGTGCCTGGAGTCCCCCTAGGACAGCCTATAATTCACCCCTCCACTTT.

The chain couples TRBV5-4 to TRBJ1-1; tentative D call: TRBD1 (5 bases). Trimming left V 1 base short and J 4 bases short, with 8 bases between. The CDR3 covers 13 residues. Germline assignment: CDR1 SGHNT and CDR2 YYREEE (reference sequence). The CDR3 DNA follows: TGTGCCAGCAGCTTGCCCAGGGTCACTGAAGCTTTCTTT. Residues: CASSLPRVTEAFF.

The chain uses TRBV29-1 and TRBJ1-2; D is unresolved. Looked up from germline, CDR1 is SQVTM and CDR2 is ANQGSEA. The CDR3 runs 13 residues. Trimming shortened V by 0 bases and J by 5 bases, and 10 bases separated the two germline ends. CDR3 amino acids: CSVEDQAIYGYTF. CDR3 sequence (DNA): TGCAGCGTTGAAGATCAAGCTATTTATGGCTACACCTTC.

This clone was seen only once. The genes are TRBV18 and TRBJ1-2; D gene uncertain. Germline-derived CDR1 and CDR2 are KGHSH and LQKENI. CDR3 length: 14 amino acids. Trimming took off 3 bases at V and 0 bases at J, with 8 bases between the two ends. CDR3 amino acids: CASSPDLSNYGYTF. DNA of the CDR3: TGTGCCAGCTCACCGGACCTTTCTAACTATGGCTACACCTTC.

The chain links TRBV2 to TRBJ1-3; D call uncertain. Germline V gene sequence: CDR1 SNHLY, CDR2 FYNNEI. The CDR3 totals 16 residues. V was trimmed by 3 bases and J by 0 bases, leaving 12 bases between them. The CDR3 coding sequence is TGTGCCAGCAGTGACGGCAGGCCCGACTCTGGAAACACCATATATTTT. The encoded protein is CASSDGRPDSGNTIYF.

This chain links TRBV7-2 with TRBJ2-1, with D hard to call. The CDR3 is made up of 11 amino acids. CDR1 is SGHTA, CDR2 FQGNSA, per germline. Trimming shortened V by 2 bases and J by 8 bases, and 4 bases separated the two germline ends. The CDR3 protein is CASSLLYEQFF. CDR3 DNA sequence: TGTGCCAGCAGCTTATTGTATGAGCAGTTCTTC.